These 32 T cell receptor beta chains were all obtained from the same sample, sequenced in a study of cytomegalovirus exposure and HLA in healthy donors. PCR employed 60 Vbeta and 13 Jbeta primers. The protocol was immunoSEQ multiplex PCR, while the TCRdb copy is restricted to in-frame clones and leaves out a portion. Of under 250,000 clones detected, under 85% appear once; the ten largest clones hold about 1.7%. The specimen was PBMCs. These receptors originate from a man aged 45 to 65 in good health and CMV-seronegative.

The V and J genes are TRBV27 and TRBJ2-7, with 9 bases that match TRBD1. This CDR3 region has 17 residues. V shed 2 bases and J 5 bases; nucleotides not matched to a gene: 13. CDR1 is MNHEY, CDR2 SMNVEV, per germline (reference sequence). The CDR3 sequence is CASSLKTGTGYGHEQYF. The CDR3 DNA follows: TGTGCCAGCAGTTTAAAGACCGGGACAGGGTATGGCCACGAGCAGTACTTC.

This clone was seen a handful of times. The chain couples TRBV4-1 to TRBJ1-2, with 9 bases that match TRBD1. Trimming cost V 4 bases and J 8 bases; bases outside gene matches: 11. This CDR3 region has 15 residues. Germline-derived CDR1 and CDR2 are MGHRA and YSYEKL. Written as DNA, the CDR3 is TGCGCCAGCAGCCCCGAACAGGGGGCGCTTCGGGGCTACACCTTC. Its translation: CASSPEQGALRGYTF.

The J gene is TRBJ2-5, the V gene TRBV27; possibly TRBD1 for D (5 bases). V lost 2 bases, J lost 3 bases, and 16 bases lay in between. Germline CDR1 reads MNHEY; CDR2 reads SMNVEV (reference sequence). CDR3 length: 16 amino acids. The CDR3 region is CASSLQPPGQKETQYF. The CDR3 region has the DNA TGTGCCAGCAGTTTACAACCTCCTGGACAAAAAGAGACCCAGTACTTC.

This chain uses TRBV28 with TRBJ1-2; D uncertain. V was pared by 4 bases and J by 7 bases, with 13 bases between. Germline-derived CDR1 and CDR2 are MDHEN and SYDVKM. The CDR3 spans 13 residues. CDR3 sequence: CASSWPAVGGYTF. The CDR3 bases are TGTGCCAGCAGTTGGCCGGCGGTGGGTGGCTACACCTTC.

This chain connects TRBV19 to TRBJ1-2; tentatively, D is TRBD1 (6 bases). This CDR3 contains 15 residues. Germline V CDR1 and CDR2: LNHDA, SQIVND (reference sequence). Trimming cost V 5 bases and J 2 bases, with 15 bases left between them. CDR3 residues: CASSSTSQGNYGYTF. CDR3 sequence (DNA): TGTGCCAGTAGTTCGACGAGCCAGGGGAACTATGGCTACACCTTC.

This clone occurred once. The chain uses TRBV19 and TRBJ2-1; TRBD2 agrees at 10 bases. The V and J ends lost 3 bases and 1 base, in that order; junction bases with no gene match: 3. CDR1 LNHDA and CDR2 SQIVND come from the germline V gene (reference sequence). This CDR3 contains 16 residues. The CDR3 reads CASSIPAGGSYNEQFF. The CDR3 nucleotides read TGTGCCAGTAGTATCCCAGCGGGAGGGTCCTACAATGAGCAGTTCTTC.

This chain uses TRBV29-1 with TRBJ2-7; 15 bases agree with TRBD2. CDR3 length: 17 residues. CDR1 SQVTM and CDR2 ANQGSEA come from the germline V gene. With 7 bases clipped from V and 0 bases from J, the junction kept 10 bases outside the gene matches. CDR3: CSARTSGRALNSYEQYF. CDR3 DNA sequence: TGCAGCGCCCGGACTAGCGGGAGGGCCTTGAACTCCTACGAGCAGTACTTC.

In this sample, this clone turned up a few times. V usage is TRBV5-5 and J usage is TRBJ1-5, with a tentative D call TRBD1 (6 bases). Germline V gene sequence: CDR1 SGHKS, CDR2 YYEKEE (reference sequence). The V end was cut by 1 base, the J end by 1 base, with 12 bases between. This CDR3 has 16 amino acids. The CDR3 loop reads CASSLLRGGSNQPQHF. The CDR3, as DNA: TGTGCCAGCAGCTTGCTCAGGGGTGGAAGCAATCAGCCCCAGCATTTT. The whole variable domain, filled in from reference TRBV5-5 and TRBJ1-5, reads DAGVTQSPTHLIKTRGQQVTLRCSPISGHKSVSWYQQVLGQGPQFIFQYYEKEERGRGNFPDRFSARQFPNYSSELNVNALLLGDSALYLCASSLLRGGSNQPQHFGDGTRLSIL.

V usage is TRBV7-3 and J usage is TRBJ2-3; TRBD2 agrees at 8 bases. The germline V gene encodes CDR1 SGHTA and CDR2 FQGTGA. V trimming: 5 bases; J trimming: 2 bases; junction bases outside the gene matches: 6. The CDR3 has 15 amino acids. The CDR3 sequence is CASSLGGLDTDTQYF. CDR3 DNA sequence: TGTGCCAGCAGCCTCGGGGGACTAGACACAGATACGCAGTATTTT.

There are a few counts of this clone. The V gene is TRBV27, the J gene TRBJ2-1; 7 bases are shared with TRBD1. This CDR3 has 14 residues. V gave up 7 bases and J gave up 0 bases; unmatched junction bases: 3. The germline gives CDR1 MNHEY, CDR2 SMNVEV (reference sequence). CDR3 sequence reads: CASTRQGSYNEQFF. In DNA, the CDR3 is TGTGCCAGCACCCGACAGGGCTCCTACAATGAGCAGTTCTTC.

This clone was observed a few times. The chain joins TRBV19 to TRBJ2-6; D not resolved. This CDR3 has 17 amino acids. The germline V gene has CDR1 LNHDA and CDR2 SQIVND (reference sequence). Trimming took off 5 bases at V and 0 bases at J, with 14 bases between the two ends. CDR3 region: CASSSRRSISGANVLTF. The CDR3 DNA is TGTGCCAGTAGTTCCAGGCGTTCCATCTCTGGGGCCAACGTCCTGACTTTC. Using reference TRBV19 and TRBJ2-6 for the parts outside the CDR3, the full variable domain is DGGITQSPKYLFRKEGQNVTLSCEQNLNHDAMYWYRQDPGQGLRLIYYSQIVNDFQKGDIAEGYSVSREKKESFPLTVTSAQKNPTAFYLCASSSRRSISGANVLTFGAGSRLTVL.

The chain couples TRBV4-2 to TRBJ2-1; 7 nucleotides line up with TRBD2. The CDR3 has 16 amino acids. The germline V gene has CDR1 LGHNA and CDR2 YNFKEQ. V was pared by 0 bases and J by 3 bases, with 5 bases of the junction left unmatched. CDR3 sequence reads: CASSQDHERDYNEQFF. In DNA, the CDR3 is TGTGCCAGCAGCCAAGATCACGAGCGGGACTACAATGAGCAGTTCTTC.

On this clone itself: One end of the junction varies from germline; a read error may be responsible. V and J are TRBV7-9 and TRBJ2-7; either TRBD1 or TRBD2 may supply D (6 bases each). CDR1 and CDR2 (germline): SEHNR, FQNEAQ (reference sequence). CDR3 length: 17 amino acids. As DNA, the CDR3 is TGTTCCAGCAGCTTAGGACAGTCAGCGGGTGTAACCTACGAGCAGTACTTC. Its protein product is CSSSLGQSAGVTYEQYF. The whole variable domain, filled in from reference TRBV7-9 and TRBJ2-7, reads DTGVSQNPRHKITKRGQNVTFRCDPISEHNRLYWYRQTLGQGPEFLTYFQNEAQLEKSRLLSDRFSAERPKGSFSTLEIQRTEQGDSAMYLCSSSLGQSAGVTYEQYFGPGTRLTVT.

This rearrangement joins TRBV5-4 to TRBJ1-1; 8 bases are a match to TRBD1. V lost 0 bases to trimming and J lost 5 bases; unmatched junction nucleotides: 9. Germline V gene data show CDR1 as SGHNT and CDR2 as YYREEE (reference sequence). This CDR3 comprises 16 residues. CDR3 sequence (DNA): TGTGCCAGCAGCTTGGGGGGCTACAGGGGGGGAACTGAAGCTTTCTTT. Translating gives CASSLGGYRGGTEAFF.

This clone has a handful of counts. The rearrangement uses TRBV25-1 and TRBJ1-4; D ambiguous. The CDR3 is made up of 14 amino acids. CDR1 and CDR2 (germline): MGHDK, SYGVNS. The V and J ends lost 4 bases and 4 bases respectively, with 10 bases between them. CDR3 coding DNA: TGTGCCAGCAGTGGCCAGACTTTTAATGAAAAACTGTTTTTT. This encodes CASSGQTFNEKLFF.

The chain uses TRBV27 and TRBJ1-4; D is ambiguous. CDR3 size: 13 residues. V shed 5 bases and J shed 8 bases, with 12 bases lying between them. From germline, CDR1 is MNHEY and CDR2 SMNVEV (reference sequence). CDR3 DNA sequence: TGTGCCAGCAGTCCCGTACCCGGGGAAAAACTGTTTTTT. It is translated as CASSPVPGEKLFF.

This sequence joins TRBV27 and TRBJ2-2, with TRBD2 matching over 16 bases. CDR3 length: 17 amino acids. Germline V CDR1 and CDR2: MNHEY, SMNVEV (reference sequence). J lost 5 bases, V lost 6 bases, and 6 bases had no gene match. The CDR3 loop is CASRRGLAGGRTGELFF. The DNA for the CDR3 is TGTGCCAGCAGAAGGGGACTAGCGGGAGGGAGGACCGGGGAGCTGTTTTTT.

This clone has a handful of counts. The chain employs TRBV5-1 and TRBJ1-2; TRBD1 is a possible D gene (5 bases). This CDR3 is built from 14 residues. The germline CDR1 and CDR2 sequences are SGHRS and YFSETQ. With 4 bases removed from V and 4 bases from J, the gap between germline ends came to 14 bases. CDR3: CASSPSGGTYGYTF. In DNA, the CDR3 is TGCGCCAGCAGCCCCTCGGGGGGGACCTATGGCTACACCTTC.

The chain uses TRBV10-1 and TRBJ2-2, with 9 bases identical to TRBD1. The CDR3 length is 16 residues. V lost 3 bases to trimming and J lost 1 base; unmatched junction nucleotides: 3. Germline V lookup: CDR1 WNHNN, CDR2 SYGVQD (reference sequence). Here the CDR3 reads CASSDPGQGNTGELFF. The CDR3 coding sequence is TGCGCCAGCAGTGACCCGGGACAGGGGAACACCGGGGAGCTGTTTTTT.

The chain uses TRBV4-1 and TRBJ1-2; the match to TRBD1 covers 8 bases. CDR1 MGHRA and CDR2 YSYEKL come from the germline V gene. J gave up 4 bases and V 0 bases, and 7 bases lay outside the gene matches. The CDR3 runs 16 residues. In DNA, the CDR3 is TGCGCCAGCAGCCAAGAGACAGGGGACGGCGGCTATGGCTACACCTTC. Its translation is CASSQETGDGGYGYTF.

This chain joins TRBV19 and TRBJ1-1, with 7 bases identical to TRBD1. The CDR3 has 13 amino acids. Trimming at V came to 7 bases and at J to 1 base, leaving 3 bases not matched to a gene. CDR1 and CDR2 (germline): LNHDA, SQIVND (reference sequence). The CDR3 nucleotides read TGTGCCAGTACCGGGACAGCGAACACTGAAGCTTTCTTT. Its protein is CASTGTANTEAFF.

The chain is built from TRBV28 and TRBJ1-3; unclear D gene. This CDR3 contains 15 residues. Germline V gene data show CDR1 as MDHEN and CDR2 as SYDVKM. With 3 bases removed from V and 0 bases from J, the gap between germline ends came to 9 bases. CDR3 in DNA: TGTGCCAGCAGTTTCCCTGGCACCTCTGGAAACACCATATATTTT. This codes for CASSFPGTSGNTIYF.

This clone has only one observation. V usage is TRBV29-1 and J usage is TRBJ1-2; D unresolved. The length of the CDR3 is 12 residues. V dropped 7 bases and J dropped 1 base, with 10 bases sitting between them. The germline gives CDR1 SQVTM, CDR2 ANQGSEA. The CDR3 protein is CSAGQVNYGYTF. Here the CDR3 DNA reads TGCAGCGCTGGGCAGGTTAACTATGGCTACACCTTC.

The CDR3 region has the DNA TGTGCCAGCAGCTTACCTACAGGGACTGGAAACACCATATATTTT. Its protein is CASSLPTGTGNTIYF. This sequence joins TRBV11-2 and TRBJ1-3, with D possibly matching TRBD1 (6 bases). The CDR3 has 15 residues. In germline, CDR1 is SGHAT, CDR2 FQNNGV. V was trimmed by 2 bases and J by 2 bases, leaving 10 bases between them.

The chain is built from TRBV9 and TRBJ2-2; unclear D gene. CDR1 is SGDLS, CDR2 YYNGEE, per germline. The CDR3 sequence is 14 residues long. V was clipped by 2 bases and J by 3 bases, with 8 bases between them. CDR3 sequence reads: CASSVSGHTGELFF. In DNA, the CDR3 is TGTGCCAGCAGCGTTTCTGGGCACACCGGGGAGCTGTTTTTT.

The V call is TRBV20-1, the J call TRBJ2-7; D not certain. Germline-derived CDR1 and CDR2 are DFQATT and SNEGSKA (reference sequence). The CDR3 runs 10 residues. Trimming took 4 bases from V and 4 from J, leaving 5 bases between them. CDR3 residues: CSAKRYEQYF. CDR3 DNA: TGCAGTGCTAAGCGATACGAGCAGTACTTC.

V gene TRBV28 combines with J gene TRBJ2-7; 9 nucleotides match TRBD1. With 6 bases clipped from V and 4 bases from J, the junction kept 7 bases outside the gene matches. The CDR3 covers 14 residues. Germline assignment: CDR1 MDHEN and CDR2 SYDVKM. This chain's CDR3 is CASRRQGVGYEQYF. DNA of the CDR3: TGTGCCAGCAGGCGACAGGGGGTGGGGTACGAGCAGTACTTC.

This rearrangement joins TRBV30 to TRBJ1-5; D is undetermined. Germline lookup yields CDR1 GTSNPN and CDR2 SVGIG (reference sequence). The CDR3 sequence is 14 residues long. V shed 3 bases and J shed 4 bases, with 13 bases lying between them. The CDR3 DNA reads as TGTGCCTGGAGCCCCTTGGCCCGTAATCAGCCCCAGCATTTT. This codes for CAWSPLARNQPQHF. The whole variable domain, filled in from reference TRBV30 and TRBJ1-5, reads SQTIHQWPATLVQPVGSPLSLECTVEGTSNPNLYWYRQAAGRGLQLLFYSVGIGQISSEVPQNLSASRPQDRQFILSSKKLLLSDSGFYLCAWSPLARNQPQHFGDGTRLSIL.

The CDR3 protein is CASSIAGGIGNEQFF. For the CDR3, the DNA is TGTGCCAGTAGTATAGCGGGAGGGATAGGGAATGAGCAGTTCTTC. V gene TRBV19 combines with J gene TRBJ2-1; 8 bases are a match to TRBD2. CDR3 size: 15 residues. Looked up from germline, CDR1 is LNHDA and CDR2 is SQIVND (reference sequence). V trimming: 1 base; J trimming: 7 bases; junction bases outside the gene matches: 6. Based on the CDR3 plus reference TRBV19 and TRBJ2-1, the full variable domain is DGGITQSPKYLFRKEGQNVTLSCEQNLNHDAMYWYRQDPGQGLRLIYYSQIVNDFQKGDIAEGYSVSREKKESFPLTVTSAQKNPTAFYLCASSIAGGIGNEQFFGPGTRLTVL.

V usage is TRBV7-6 and J usage is TRBJ1-4, with 8 bases fitting TRBD1. The CDR3 is 15 amino acids. The V and J ends lost 4 bases and 8 bases, in that order; junction bases with no gene match: 9. Germline assignment: CDR1 SGHVS and CDR2 FNYEAQ. The CDR3 bases are TGTGCCAGCAGCTCGCCAGGGGGCGCGGGAGAAAAACTGTTTTTT. This encodes CASSSPGGAGEKLFF.

This sequence joins TRBV11-3 and TRBJ2-2; the D gene is possibly TRBD1 (5 bases). CDR1 is SGHNT and CDR2 is YENEEA in the germline V gene. Trimming removed 4 bases at V and 2 bases at J, with 8 bases between. CDR3 size: 14 residues. Here the CDR3 DNA reads TGTGCCAGCAGCTCGGACACCAACACCGGGGAGCTGTTTTTT. The encoded protein is CASSSDTNTGELFF. The full variable domain, rest sourced from reference TRBV11-3 and TRBJ2-2, is EAGVVQSPRYKIIEKKQPVAFWCNPISGHNTLYWYLQNLGQGPELLIRYENEEAVDDSQLPKDRFSAERLKGVDSTLKIQPAELGDSAVYLCASSSDTNTGELFFGEGSRLTVL.

The genes are TRBV28 and TRBJ2-7; 13 bases map to TRBD2. CDR3 size: 17 residues. V was pared by 5 bases and J by 2 bases, with 9 bases of the junction left unmatched. In germline, CDR1 is MDHEN, CDR2 SYDVKM. The CDR3 nucleotides read TGTGCCAGCAGTCCCCCGGGACTAGCGGGGTTTACCTACGAGCAGTACTTC. It encodes CASSPPGLAGFTYEQYF.